A selection of T cell receptor beta chains follows, all from one sample in a study of Graves' ophthalmopathy and Graves' hyperthyroidism. A single record per CDR3 protein comes from TCRdb applying MiXCR to the multiplex PCR reads. The sample lists about 420,000 distinct CDR3 sequences; around a fifth were seen once. Sequencing was done on a sample of peripheral blood. These receptors all come from a woman in her late teens or twenties with stable Graves' hyperthyroidism. CDR3s include the opening cysteine and the closing phenylalanine or tryptophan. D genes are given only for firm matches. The listing skips clone size in some rows; elsewhere it reads once, few, many or a size class.

d_call | clone_size | j_call | v_call | cdr3_aa | cdr3_nt
. | many | TRBJ1-5 | TRBV20-1 | CSARGQLISNQPQHF | TGCAGTGCTAGGGGACAATTAATTAGCAATCAGCCCCAGCATTTT
TRBD2 | many | TRBJ2-7 | TRBV29-1 | CSVGEGPNYEQYF | TGCAGCGTTGGGGAGGGACCGAACTACGAGCAGTACTTC
TRBD1 | many | TRBJ2-6 | TRBV19 | CASSISVSGQGSTGANVLTF | TGTGCCAGTAGTATAAGCGTCTCGGGACAGGGAAGTACTGGGGCCAACGTCCTGACTTTC
. | once | TRBJ2-7 | TRBV25-1 | CASSDAVSGYDQYF | TGTGCCAGCAGTGATGCAGTTAGCGGCTACGATCAGTACTTC
TRBD1 | many | TRBJ2-7 | TRBV29-1 | CSVGPWTGGLFYEQYF | TGCAGCGTTGGTCCCTGGACAGGGGGACTCTTCTACGAGCAGTACTTC
TRBD2 | many | TRBJ2-7 | TRBV10-3 | CAITPGLAGGSHEQYF | TGTGCCATCACCCCGGGACTAGCGGGAGGTAGCCACGAGCAGTACTTC
TRBD1 | many | TRBJ1-2 | TRBV20-1 | CSAGVGTEGGGYTF | TGCAGTGCTGGAGTGGGGACAGAAGGAGGTGGCTACACCTTC
TRBD1 | . | TRBJ2-5 | TRBV6-2/TRBV6-3 | CASSYWMTGPLTQYF | TGTGCCAGCAGTTACTGGATGACAGGGCCTTTGACCCAGTACTTC
TRBD1 | many | TRBJ2-7 | TRBV2 | CASQGDPNEQYF | TGTGCCAGTCAGGGGGACCCGAACGAGCAGTACTTC
. | . | TRBJ1-1 | TRBV27 | CASILGTEAFF | TGTGCCAGCATCCTAGGCACTGAAGCTTTCTTT
. | many | TRBJ2-5 | TRBV7-2 | CASSPRGGVQETQYF | TGTGCCAGCAGCCCTAGGGGCGGGGTGCAAGAGACCCAGTACTTC
. | many | TRBJ1-6 | TRBV7-3 | CASSPQGPGDYNSPLHF | TGTGCCAGCAGCCCGCAAGGGCCAGGGGATTACAATTCACCCCTCCACTTT
. | many | TRBJ2-5 | TRBV11-2 | CASSFPQTGQETQYF | TGTGCCAGCAGCTTTCCCCAGACAGGCCAAGAGACCCAGTACTTC
TRBD1 | many | TRBJ1-5 | TRBV28 | CASSGGQGAQPQHF | TGTGCCAGCAGTGGCGGACAGGGAGCCCAGCCCCAGCATTTT
TRBD1 | many | TRBJ1-5 | TRBV6-2/TRBV6-3 | CASSYGGGYQPQHF | TGTGCCAGCAGTTATGGAGGGGGCTATCAGCCCCAGCATTTT
. | many | TRBJ1-2 | TRBV30 | CAWRRGYGYTF | TGTGCCTGGAGGCGGGGTTATGGCTACACCTTC
. | . | TRBJ1-3 | TRBV6-5 | CASSYSVGGGNTIYF | TGTGCCAGCAGTTACTCGGTCGGGGGTGGAAACACCATATATTTT
TRBD2 | many | TRBJ2-7 | TRBV6-1 | CASSEPGDYYEQYF | TGTGCCAGCAGTGAACCCGGGGACTACTACGAGCAGTACTTC
. | once | TRBJ1-1 | TRBV12-3/TRBV12-4 | CASSFMGSEAFF | TGTGCCAGCAGTTTTATGGGGTCTGAAGCTTTCTTT
TRBD1 | . | TRBJ2-7 | TRBV18 | CATTFGTGAAYEQYF | TGTGCCACCACCTTTGGGACAGGGGCGGCCTACGAGCAGTACTTC
. | many | TRBJ1-1 | TRBV11-1 | CASSLAQDRNTEAFF | TGTGCCAGCAGCTTAGCCCAGGACAGGAACACTGAAGCTTTCTTT
TRBD1 | many | TRBJ2-7 | TRBV11-1 | CASSTLSGTGVTYEQYF | TGTGCCAGCAGCACTTTATCCGGGACAGGGGTCACCTACGAGCAGTACTTC
. | many | TRBJ1-1 | TRBV18 | CASSPYTESMNTEAFF | TGTGCCAGCTCACCATATACCGAGAGTATGAACACTGAAGCTTTCTTT
. | many | TRBJ1-2 | TRBV6-5 | CASSYSGQPYGYTF | TGTGCCAGCAGTTACTCAGGGCAACCCTATGGCTACACCTTC
. | many | TRBJ2-7 | TRBV5-1 | CASSLYRAEEQYF | TGCGCCAGCAGCCTATATAGGGCCGAGGAGCAGTACTTC
. | many | TRBJ2-5 | TRBV11-1 | CASSSSTGRSKETQYF | TGTGCCAGCAGCTCCTCCACAGGGAGATCAAAAGAGACCCAGTACTTC
TRBD1 | many | TRBJ2-4 | TRBV19 | CASSPRTGGYIQYF | TGTGCCAGTAGTCCTCGGACAGGGGGATACATTCAGTACTTC
TRBD2 | many | TRBJ2-7 | TRBV2 | CASFIAGGPDEQYF | TGTGCCAGCTTTATAGCGGGAGGGCCCGACGAGCAGTACTTC
. | many | TRBJ1-1 | TRBV20-1 | CSARATHPEAFF | TGCAGTGCTAGAGCCACACACCCCGAAGCTTTCTTT
TRBD1 | . | TRBJ2-7 | TRBV29-1 | CSGTGRSYEQYF | TGCAGCGGGACAGGAAGATCCTACGAGCAGTACTTC
. | many | TRBJ2-7 | TRBV6-1 | CASRGRGAGPFYEQYF | TGTGCCAGCAGGGGAAGGGGGGCGGGCCCCTTCTACGAGCAGTACTTC
. | many | TRBJ2-5 | TRBV20-1 | CSVQAIQETQYF | TGCAGTGTGCAGGCCATCCAAGAGACCCAGTACTTC
. | many | TRBJ1-1 | TRBV7-8 | CASSAETRSVTEAFF | TGTGCCAGCAGCGCCGAGACCCGAAGCGTCACTGAAGCTTTCTTT
. | many | TRBJ1-2 | TRBV2 | CASSQMAGNYGYTF | TGTGCCAGCAGTCAAATGGCCGGAAACTATGGCTACACCTTC
. | . | TRBJ1-1 | TRBV20-1 | CSARGREPEKAFF | TGCAGTGCTAGAGGGCGGGAGCCAGAGAAAGCTTTCTTT
TRBD1 | many | TRBJ1-1 | TRBV7-2 | CASSLGGQVEAFF | TGTGCCAGCAGCTTAGGGGGACAGGTTGAAGCTTTCTTT
TRBD1 | many | TRBJ2-7 | TRBV2 | CASLDPRQGHEQYF | TGTGCCAGCCTAGACCCCAGACAGGGCCACGAGCAGTACTTC
TRBD2 | few | TRBJ2-3 | TRBV9 | CASSPNPPASGSTDTQYF | TGTGCCAGCAGCCCCAACCCCCCAGCTAGCGGGAGCACAGATACGCAGTATTTT
. | . | TRBJ1-1 | TRBV30 | CAWSVQYSGGAEAFF | TGTGCCTGGAGTGTACAGTACAGCGGCGGCGCTGAAGCTTTCTTT
TRBD2 | many | TRBJ2-7 | TRBV12-5 | CASGLVGLAVYEQYF | TGTGCTAGTGGTTTGGTAGGACTAGCGGTGTACGAGCAGTACTTC
TRBD2 | . | TRBJ2-7 | TRBV6-2/TRBV6-3 | CASSYKLATGLAETYEQYF | TGTGCCAGCAGTTATAAACTGGCCACGGGACTAGCGGAAACCTACGAGCAGTACTTC